This T cell receptor (beta chain) stems from a study of T cell responses to AZD1222 COVID-19 vaccine. Study results and limitations: Only a handful of AZD1222 recipients were seropositive at baseline.

Some clones are missing from TCRdb's copy, which holds only in-frame ones; the method was immunoSEQ multiplex PCR. The sample includes about 170,000 clones, over 85% seen only once; the top ten take 1.6%. As to this clone: The antigen is unknown.

Germline values: CDR1 SGDLS, CDR2 YYNGEE. The V and J ends lost 0 bases and 1 base respectively, with 13 bases between them. CDR3 length: 16 residues. This clonotype originated in an adult in good health. The sequencing here drew on peripheral blood, taken on day 0 of AZD1222 vaccination. This chain uses TRBV9 with TRBJ2-5; D could derive from TRBD1 or TRBD2 (6 bases each). DNA for the CDR3: TGTGCCAGCAGCGTAGAGGGGGGCTCCTCCCAAGAGACCCAGTACTTC. Translated, it gives CASSVEGGSSQETQYF.